This TCR beta chain was captured by sequencing in a study of prognosis after radiotherapy for stage I lung cancer. This CDR3 contains 13 residues. Looked up from germline, CDR1 is LGHNT and CDR2 is FRNRAP. Two-round multiplex PCR, the amplification method, yielded TCR beta CDR3 from genomic DNA. The authors ran first-round PCR with primers specific to each TRBV and TRBJ gene. MiXCR, applied by TCRdb to the multiplex PCR reads, yields one record per CDR3 protein. The sample has around 21,000 distinct CDR3 sequences; about 40% are singletons. This clonotype was observed at least ten times. The germline gene is not matched at one end of the junction; a read error may be the cause.

This chain links TRBV12-5 with TRBJ2-4; D gene ambiguous. Source: PBMCs, taken before or after stereotactic body radiation therapy (not recorded which). This TCR came from a donor aged 50 or older with non-small cell lung cancer. CDR3 in DNA: TGTGCTAGTGGTTTGGACCGGGCAGGAAGTCGGTTCTTC. As protein: CASGLDRAGSRFF.